These 18 T cell receptor beta chains were sequenced from one sample in a study of T cell responses to AZD1222 COVID-19 vaccine. Assay used: immunoSEQ multiplex PCR; TCRdb lists only in-frame clones, some missing. The data show 100,000 to 150,000 clones, with roughly 88% seen just once and approximately 0.98% held by the top ten. The material was peripheral blood, obtained 28 days after the second AZD1222 dose. Source of these receptors: an adult who received the AZD1222 COVID-19 vaccine.

This clone was observed a handful of times. The CDR3 is CASSRMGGGQPQHF. In nucleotides, the CDR3 is TGTGCCAGCAGCCGTATGGGCGGAGGTCAGCCCCAGCATTTT. The chain is built from TRBV7-3 and TRBJ1-5; D call uncertain. Looked up from germline, CDR1 is SGHTA and CDR2 is FQGTGA. Trimming cost V 5 bases and J 6 bases, with 14 bases left between them. The CDR3 runs 14 residues.

This rearrangement joins TRBV24-1 to TRBJ1-5; D unclear. Germline values: CDR1 KGHDR, CDR2 SFDVKD. The ends were cut back, 4 bases at V and 2 bases at J, with 11 bases in the middle. CDR3 length equals 15 residues. CDR3 sequence reads: CATSDSRRGNQPQHF. The DNA of the CDR3 is TGTGCCACCAGTGACTCTCGACGGGGCAATCAGCCCCAGCATTTT.

V is TRBV2 and J is TRBJ1-5, with 8 bases lining up with TRBD1. V shed 6 bases, J shed 0 bases, and the junction held 10 bases outside the gene matches. The CDR3 totals 17 residues. Germline V gene data show CDR1 as SNHLY and CDR2 as FYNNEI. CDR3 coding DNA: TGTGCCAGCAGCCAAGACAGGGGTCTTGTTAGCAATCAGCCCCAGCATTTT. Residues: CASSQDRGLVSNQPQHF. The full variable domain, completed using reference TRBV2 and TRBJ1-5, is EPEVTQTPSHQVTQMGQEVILRCVPISNHLYFYWYRQILGQKVEFLVSFYNNEISEKSEIFDDQFSVERPDGSNFTLKIRSTKLEDSAMYFCASSQDRGLVSNQPQHFGDGTRLSIL.

V and J are TRBV20-1 and TRBJ2-1, with D uncertain. Between the trimmed V and J ends, which lost 4 bases and 10 bases, there was a span of 11 bases. The V gene's germline CDR1 is DFQATT and CDR2 SNEGSKA (reference sequence). There are 11 residues in the CDR3. CDR3 region: CSATDVGEQFF. The CDR3 DNA sequence: TGCAGTGCTACCGACGTAGGGGAGCAGTTCTTC.

The gene calls are TRBV7-8 and TRBJ1-3, with no clear D. V was clipped by 1 base and J by 2 bases, with 15 bases between them. The germline CDR1 and CDR2 sequences are SGHVS and FQNEAQ. This CDR3 region has 17 residues. In DNA form, the CDR3 reads TGTGCCAGCAGCTTAGGCCACCCTGGGCTAGCTGGAAACACCATATATTTT. Protein sequence: CASSLGHPGLAGNTIYF.

V and J are TRBV5-6 and TRBJ2-7, with D unclear. The germline CDR1 and CDR2 sequences are SGHDT and YYEEEE. This CDR3 comprises 13 residues. Trimming removed 0 bases from V and 5 bases from J, with 9 bases in between. DNA for the CDR3: TGTGCCAGCAGCTTGGAGTTTAGGAACGAGCAGTACTTC. Encoded protein: CASSLEFRNEQYF.

DNA for the CDR3: TGCGCCAGCAGCCTGTGGGACGAAGGTAGCGAGCAGTACTTC. Amino acids: CASSLWDEGSEQYF. J is TRBJ2-7 and V is TRBV5-1; TRBD1 or TRBD2 may be the D gene (5 bases each). This CDR3 spans 14 amino acids. Trimming stripped 4 bases from V and 6 bases from J, with 17 bases between. Germline V gene sequence: CDR1 SGHRS, CDR2 YFSETQ.

The rearrangement links TRBV19 to TRBJ2-5, with TRBD2 matching over 9 bases. The J segment lost 1 base and the V segment lost 0 bases, leaving 3 bases of the junction unmatched. The CDR3 runs to 16 residues. CDR1 and CDR2 (germline): LNHDA, SQIVND (reference sequence). This chain's CDR3 is CASSIEPAGGQETQYF. For the CDR3, the DNA is TGTGCCAGTAGTATAGAACCAGCGGGAGGCCAAGAGACCCAGTACTTC.

V usage is TRBV18 and J usage is TRBJ1-1, with TRBD1 matching 7 bases. CDR1 is KGHSH, CDR2 LQKENI, per germline. V shed 2 bases and J 2 bases; nucleotides not matched to a gene: 11. The CDR3 length is 17 residues. The CDR3 protein is CASSPNRQGPLNTEAFF. CDR3 coding DNA: TGTGCCAGCTCACCAAACCGACAGGGTCCCCTCAACACTGAAGCTTTCTTT.

V and J are TRBV11-2 and TRBJ1-2; D may be TRBD1 (6 bases). The V gene lost 6 bases and the J gene lost 7 bases, with 18 bases spanning the gap. CDR1 and CDR2 (germline): SGHAT, FQNNGV. This CDR3 has 14 residues. This chain's CDR3 is CASRPVRGFSGYTF. CDR3 nucleotides: TGTGCCAGCAGACCCGTCAGGGGTTTCTCTGGCTACACCTTC.

DNA for the CDR3: TGTGCCAGCAGGCCTAGCGGGAGCCACGAGCAGTACTTC. This codes for CASRPSGSHEQYF. The chain links TRBV6-2 or TRBV6-3 to TRBJ2-7, with 10 nucleotides matching TRBD2. The germline V gene encodes CDR1 MNHEY and CDR2 SVGEGT. J was trimmed by 5 bases and V by 6 bases; bases with no gene match: 4. There are 13 residues in the CDR3.

V and J are TRBV2 and TRBJ2-1; possibly TRBD2 for D (5 bases). Germline V lookup: CDR1 SNHLY, CDR2 FYNNEI. This CDR3 contains 14 residues. V was shortened by 6 bases and J by 11 bases, with 20 bases between the two germline ends. The DNA for the CDR3 is TGTGCCAGCAGCGCATTGAATGGCGGGCAGAAGCAGTTCTTC. As protein: CASSALNGGQKQFF.

The rearrangement joins TRBV5-4 to TRBJ2-7; 8 bases match TRBD2. The V segment lost 4 bases and the J segment 5 bases; nucleotides outside the gene matches: 8. CDR1 SGHNT and CDR2 YYREEE come from the germline V gene (reference sequence). There are 14 residues in the CDR3. The CDR3 DNA sequence: TGTGCCAGCAGCGGGGGACTAGAGGTCCACGAGCAGTACTTC. This sequence encodes CASSGGLEVHEQYF.

This clone has a single count. V gene TRBV6-1 combines with J gene TRBJ2-7; 7 nucleotides line up with TRBD2. Germline CDR1 and CDR2: MNHNS and SASEGT. V was pared by 3 bases and J by 5 bases, with 7 bases of the junction left unmatched. This CDR3 has 14 residues. CDR3 nucleotides: TGTGCCAGCAGTGAGAGGACTAGGTCCAACGAGCAGTACTTC. Translation: CASSERTRSNEQYF.

CDR3 amino acids: CASKRSGPCSGNTIYF. For the CDR3, the DNA is TGTGCCAGCAAGAGATCAGGGCCTTGCTCTGGAAACACCATATATTTT. The chain joins TRBV21-1 to TRBJ1-3; the table's D gene call, TRBD1, was not cross checked with the DNA. TRBV21-1 is deemed a pseudogene. The CDR3 runs to 16 residues.

The V gene is TRBV3-1 (or the pseudogene TRBV3-2), the J gene TRBJ1-2; unclear D gene. Trimming cost V 4 bases and J 1 base, with 7 bases left between them. The germline V gene encodes CDR1 LGHDT and CDR2 YNNKEL (reference sequence). There are 13 residues in the CDR3. The CDR3 DNA sequence: TGTGCCAGCAGCCGACGGAATAACTATGGCTACACCTTC. Protein sequence: CASSRRNNYGYTF.

This rearrangement joins TRBV5-1 to TRBJ2-4, with 7 bases aligning to TRBD2. J lost 0 bases, V lost 7 bases, and 10 bases had no gene match. The germline V gene has CDR1 SGHRS and CDR2 YFSETQ. The CDR3 is 16 amino acids. CDR3 sequence (DNA): TGCGCCAGCCACGCGGGGAGGGCTACAGCCAAAAACATTCAGTACTTC. Translation gives CASHAGRATAKNIQYF.

This chain links TRBV6-5 with TRBJ1-3; a weak D match, TRBD1 (6 bases). CDR1 and CDR2 from the germline V gene are MNHEY and SVGAGI. V was trimmed by 9 bases and J by 7 bases, leaving 16 bases between them. This CDR3 contains 13 residues. CDR3 DNA sequence: TGTGCCAGTCTCCGACCGGGGGCCAACACCATATATTTT. This sequence encodes CASLRPGANTIYF.